This T cell receptor beta chain was identified during a study of T cell repertoires in cytomegalovirus infection. Study as a whole: CMV infection and matching HLA type were both indicated by public TCR beta signatures.

This clonotype was counted at least ten times. No antigen is known for it. General study points: The cumulative frequency of public TCR beta families identified carriers of CMV plus the relevant HLA. HLA-C-restricted TCR beta clonotypes specific for CMV led the ex vivo response.

This CDR3 is built from 17 residues. V lost 0 bases and J lost 4, with 16 bases in between. Germline CDR1 is SGHTA and CDR2 is FQGNSA. TCRdb called the reads again in MiXCR, with one record for every CDR3 protein. The sample yields about 240,000 distinct CDR3 sequences, around 12% seen once. Source material: PBMCs. The receptor was derived from a human donor in good health (CMV status not recorded). Some clones in this sample may be carry-over from other donors' samples. V is TRBV7-2 and J is TRBJ2-1; D might be TRBD1 or TRBD2, each matching 5 bases. As DNA, the CDR3 is TGTGCCAGCAGCTTAGCTGGAGGAGGTTGGGGGTACAATGAGCAGTTCTTC. Translating it yields CASSLAGGGWGYNEQFF.